A selection of T cell receptor beta chains follows, all from one sample in a study of Ad26.COV2.S vaccination and SARS-CoV-2 variants. Using immunoSEQ multiplex PCR, the repertoire was profiled, and TCRdb retains in-frame clones only, with some absent. The sample shows roughly 680,000 clones, around 89% of them seen only once. The specimen comprised peripheral blood, sampled in a trial of Ad26.COV2.S vaccine versus placebo. The receptor source for this set is a person aged 18 to 59 who received the Ad26.COV2.S COVID-19 vaccine or a placebo. Both conserved end residues are part of each CDR3. D genes are given only for firm matches. Some rows have no size entry. The others give once, few or many, or a class for an expanded clone.

D	V	size	J	CDR3	DNA
-	TRBV5-4	-	TRBJ2-3	CASSLIFRGMPDTQYF	TGTGCCAGCAGCCTCATATTTAGGGGTATGCCAGATACGCAGTATTTT
-	TRBV29-1	-	TRBJ2-5	CSVELGPMIEAQYF	TGCAGCGTTGAATTGGGACCGATGATTGAGGCCCAGTACTTC
-	TRBV11-3	-	TRBJ2-1	CASSGDTGHQFF	TGTGCCAGCAGCGGAGACACGGGACATCAGTTCTTC
TRBD2	TRBV15	-	TRBJ2-4	CATKGTSGKNIQYF	TGTGCCACCAAGGGGACTAGCGGGAAAAACATTCAGTACTTC
-	TRBV15	-	TRBJ2-4	CATSREGRENIQYF	TGTGCCACCAGCAGAGAGGGACGAGAAAACATTCAGTACTTC
TRBD1	TRBV7-9	-	TRBJ1-5	CASSQTTGGNQPQHF	TGTGCCAGCAGTCAAACGACAGGGGGAAATCAGCCCCAGCATTTT
-	TRBV5-1	-	TRBJ2-4	CASSLVPGTGGNIQYF	TGCGCCAGCAGCTTGGTTCCCGGGACTGGCGGAAACATTCAGTACTTC
-	TRBV7-9	-	TRBJ1-5	CASSLDGSNQPQHF	TGTGCCAGCAGCCTCGACGGTAGCAATCAGCCCCAGCATTTT
-	TRBV19	-	TRBJ1-5	CAADTSGRQPQHF	TGTGCTGCAGACACTTCAGGTCGTCAGCCCCAGCATTTT
TRBD2	TRBV29-1	-	TRBJ2-2	CSVDAGAGELFF	TGCAGCGTAGACGCGGGGGCCGGGGAGCTGTTTTTT
-	TRBV6-5	-	TRBJ2-7	CASSPRTGRGYEQYF	TGTGCCAGCAGTCCGCGGACAGGGAGGGGCTACGAGCAGTACTTC
TRBD2	TRBV11-2	-	TRBJ2-5	CASSRGAGGDQETQYF	TGTGCCAGCAGCCGCGGGGCGGGAGGGGACCAAGAGACCCAGTACTTC
-	TRBV3-1/TRBV3-2	-	TRBJ2-7	CASSHQDTYEQYF	TGTGCCAGCAGCCATCAGGATACCTACGAGCAGTACTTC
TRBD2	TRBV30	-	TRBJ2-1	CAWSSGGINEQFF	TGTGCCTGGAGTAGCGGGGGGATCAATGAGCAGTTCTTC
-	TRBV20-1	once	TRBJ2-1	CSARDNEQFF	TGCAGTGCTAGGGACAATGAGCAGTTCTTC
-	TRBV9	-	TRBJ1-5	CASSPEGSNQPQHF	TGTGCCAGCAGCCCAGAGGGGAGCAATCAGCCCCAGCATTTT
TRBD2	TRBV5-1	-	TRBJ2-5	CASRQSGEETQYF	TGCGCCAGCAGACAGAGCGGGGAAGAGACCCAGTACTTC
-	TRBV27	-	TRBJ1-3	CASRLTGFGNTIYF	TGTGCCAGCAGATTAACAGGGTTTGGAAACACCATATATTTT
-	TRBV18	-	TRBJ2-6	CASSPLISDSGANVLTF	TGTGCCAGCTCACCGTTAATATCAGACTCTGGGGCCAACGTCCTGACTTTC
TRBD1	TRBV4-1	-	TRBJ2-6	CASSLATGGFSGANVLTF	TGCGCCAGCAGCCTAGCGACAGGGGGTTTCTCTGGGGCCAACGTCCTGACTTTC
-	TRBV20-1	-	TRBJ2-5	CSAGISETQYF	TGCAGTGCTGGGATTAGCGAGACCCAGTACTTC
-	TRBV30	-	TRBJ1-2	CAYHRAGANGYGYTF	TGTGCCTACCATCGGGCAGGGGCTAACGGCTATGGCTACACCTTC
TRBD1	TRBV15	-	TRBJ1-6	CATSEDRGYNSPLHF	TGTGCCACCAGCGAAGACAGGGGCTATAATTCACCCCTCCACTTT
-	TRBV9	-	TRBJ2-1	CASGPKTRRTRDFNEQFF	TGTGCCAGCGGACCCAAAACGCGGCGGACAAGAGATTTCAATGAGCAGTTCTTC
-	TRBV20-1	-	TRBJ1-2	CSARTGYGYTF	TGCAGTGCTAGGACAGGCTATGGCTACACCTTC
TRBD1	TRBV5-6	-	TRBJ1-6	CASSLVPGQGVSPLHF	TGTGCCAGCAGCCTCGTCCCGGGACAGGGGGTGTCACCCCTCCACTTT
TRBD2	TRBV18	-	TRBJ2-7	CASSPPVPAGTRAYEQYF	TGTGCCAGCTCACCACCAGTCCCGGCCGGGACTAGAGCCTACGAGCAGTACTTC
-	TRBV7-3	-	TRBJ2-1	CASGLRASDEQFF	TGTGCCAGCGGGTTGCGGGCTAGCGATGAGCAGTTCTTC
-	TRBV7-9	-	TRBJ1-6	CASSLAENSPLHF	TGTGCCAGCAGCTTAGCGGAAAATTCACCCCTCCACTTT
TRBD1	TRBV7-2	once	TRBJ1-2	CASSLAGQGVWGYTF	TGTGCCAGCAGCTTAGCGGGACAGGGGGTCTGGGGCTACACCTTC
TRBD1	TRBV10-1	-	TRBJ2-7	CASSESSGTGAYEQYF	TGCGCCAGCAGTGAGTCCTCCGGGACAGGGGCCTACGAGCAGTACTTC
TRBD2	TRBV5-1	-	TRBJ2-7	CASTSSGTNEQYF	TGCGCCAGCACCTCTAGCGGGACTAACGAGCAGTACTTC
-	TRBV2	-	TRBJ2-5	CARGGEETQYF	TGTGCCAGGGGGGGAGAAGAGACCCAGTACTTC
-	TRBV10-3	-	TRBJ1-5	CAISESGRDQPQHF	TGTGCCATCAGTGAGTCCGGACGGGATCAGCCCCAGCATTTT
-	TRBV2	-	TRBJ1-4	CASSGGAYNEKLFF	TGTGCCAGCAGTGGTGGGGCCTATAATGAAAAACTGTTTTTT